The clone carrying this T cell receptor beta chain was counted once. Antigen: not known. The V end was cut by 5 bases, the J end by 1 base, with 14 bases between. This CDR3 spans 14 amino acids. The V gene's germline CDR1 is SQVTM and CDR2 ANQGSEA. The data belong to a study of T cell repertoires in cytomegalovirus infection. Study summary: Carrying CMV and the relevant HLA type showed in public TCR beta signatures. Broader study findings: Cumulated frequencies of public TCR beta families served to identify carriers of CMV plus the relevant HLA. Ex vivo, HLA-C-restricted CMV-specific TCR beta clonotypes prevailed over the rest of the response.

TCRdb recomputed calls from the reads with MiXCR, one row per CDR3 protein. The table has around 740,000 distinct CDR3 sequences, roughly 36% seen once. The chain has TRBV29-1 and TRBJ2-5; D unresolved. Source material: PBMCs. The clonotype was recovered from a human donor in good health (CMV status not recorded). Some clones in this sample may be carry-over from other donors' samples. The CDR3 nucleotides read TGCAGCGTTCGGCAGGATCCCTTCCAAGAGACCCAGTACTTC. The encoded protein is CSVRQDPFQETQYF.